These 18 T cell receptor beta chains share one sample of origin, sequenced in a study. The method was immunoSEQ multiplex PCR; TCRdb's version includes in-frame clones alone and lacks a portion of them. The table includes 60,000 to 85,000 clones, around 95% detected once. The sequencing input was PBMCs. These receptors came from a man aged 40-55 years with rheumatoid arthritis.

The chain has TRBV15 and TRBJ2-1; 14 nucleotides match TRBD2. Germline V lookup: CDR1 LNHNV, CDR2 YYDKDF (reference sequence). The V segment lost 1 base and the J segment 7 bases; nucleotides outside the gene matches: 12. CDR3 length: 19 residues. CDR3 in amino acids: CATSRVLPRLAGGHNEQFF. In DNA, the CDR3 is TGTGCCACCAGCAGAGTCCTCCCTCGACTAGCGGGAGGGCATAATGAGCAGTTCTTC.

V usage is TRBV28 and J usage is TRBJ1-2; D is uncertain. CDR1 and CDR2 (germline): MDHEN, SYDVKM. This CDR3 is built from 11 residues. The V gene lost 7 bases and the J gene lost 8 bases, with 11 bases spanning the gap. CDR3 nucleotides: TGTGCCAGCACACAACAACGGGGCTACACCTTC. It codes for CASTQQRGYTF.

V and J are TRBV19 and TRBJ2-1; maybe TRBD2 (6 bases). The CDR3 contains 14 residues. V lost 5 bases and J 6 bases, leaving 14 bases between the germline ends. Germline values: CDR1 LNHDA, CDR2 SQIVND (reference sequence). CDR3 sequence reads: CASSPNRGTNEQFF. CDR3 sequence (DNA): TGTGCCAGTAGTCCGAACCGGGGGACCAATGAGCAGTTCTTC. Full variable domain (missing parts from reference TRBV19 and TRBJ2-1): DGGITQSPKYLFRKEGQNVTLSCEQNLNHDAMYWYRQDPGQGLRLIYYSQIVNDFQKGDIAEGYSVSREKKESFPLTVTSAQKNPTAFYLCASSPNRGTNEQFFGPGTRLTVL.

The chain combines TRBV7-9 with TRBJ1-4, with D unclear. Germline V gene lookup returns CDR1 SEHNR and CDR2 FQNEAQ (reference sequence). V was pared by 6 bases and J by 7 bases, with 9 bases between. The CDR3 totals 12 residues. CDR3: CASSPRVEKLFF. CDR3 DNA sequence: TGTGCCAGCAGTCCCCGGGTTGAAAAACTGTTTTTT.

J is TRBJ1-5 and V is TRBV6-6; no clear D. With 7 bases removed from V and 6 bases from J, the gap between germline ends came to 10 bases. The CDR3 sequence is 12 residues long. Germline CDR1 reads MNHNY; CDR2 reads SVGAGI (reference sequence). DNA of the CDR3: TGTGCCAGCACCCCCGACATTCAGCCCCAGCATTTT. This codes for CASTPDIQPQHF.

The chain combines TRBV5-8 with TRBJ1-5, with 7 bases fitting TRBD1. This CDR3 is built from 11 residues. V lost 8 bases to trimming and J lost 8 bases; unmatched junction nucleotides: 4. Germline V lookup: CDR1 SGHTS, CDR2 YDEGEE. The CDR3: CARDREEPQHF. DNA for the CDR3: TGTGCCAGAGACAGGGAGGAGCCCCAGCATTTT.

The chain has TRBV30 and TRBJ2-1; D may be TRBD2 (5 bases). There are 15 residues in the CDR3. V was pared by 3 bases and J by 0 bases, with 12 bases between. CDR1 and CDR2 from the germline V gene are GTSNPN and SVGIG (reference sequence). CDR3 loop: CAWSLQRNSYNEQFF. In DNA, the CDR3 is TGTGCCTGGAGCCTCCAGCGGAACTCCTACAATGAGCAGTTCTTC. The variable domain in full, with the rest retrieved from reference TRBV30 and TRBJ2-1, is SQTIHQWPATLVQPVGSPLSLECTVEGTSNPNLYWYRQAAGRGLQLLFYSVGIGQISSEVPQNLSASRPQDRQFILSSKKLLLSDSGFYLCAWSLQRNSYNEQFFGPGTRLTVL.

V is TRBV29-1 and J is TRBJ2-2; D not certain. Germline assignment: CDR1 SQVTM and CDR2 ANQGSEA. The CDR3 extends over 12 amino acids. Trimming stripped 6 bases from V and 3 bases from J, with 8 bases between. CDR3 loop: CSVLEDTGELFF. The CDR3 DNA is TGCAGCGTCCTGGAAGACACCGGGGAGCTGTTTTTT.

The chain uses TRBV7-6 and TRBJ1-3; D is unresolved. Trimming took off 5 bases at V and 2 bases at J, with 7 bases between the two ends. The V gene's germline CDR1 is SGHVS and CDR2 FNYEAQ. The CDR3 is 13 residues long. CDR3 protein: CASSPFAGNTIYF. CDR3 in DNA: TGTGCCAGCAGCCCCTTTGCTGGAAACACCATATATTTT.

The J gene is TRBJ2-1, the V gene TRBV12-3 or TRBV12-4; D call uncertain. There are 12 residues in the CDR3. Between the trimmed V and J ends, which lost 1 base and 15 bases, there was a span of 13 bases. CDR3 DNA sequence: TGTGCCAGCAGTTTAGGGTCTCAAGAACCGTTCTTC. Amino acids: CASSLGSQEPFF.

This rearrangement joins TRBV4-3 to TRBJ1-4; D gene uncertain. V dropped 0 bases and J dropped 0 bases, with 8 bases sitting between them. From germline, CDR1 is LGHNA and CDR2 YSLEER. The CDR3 is made up of 16 amino acids. The DNA for the CDR3 is TGCGCCAGCAGCCAAGATCGGGGATCAACTAATGAAAAACTGTTTTTT. It translates to CASSQDRGSTNEKLFF.

V is TRBV11-2 and J is TRBJ2-5, with a possible D match to TRBD1 (6 bases). V shed 1 base and J shed 5 bases, with 17 bases lying between them. The CDR3 is 16 residues long. From germline, CDR1 is SGHAT and CDR2 FQNNGV. The CDR3 coding sequence is TGTGCCAGCAGCTTAGTCAGGGGAGAGGCGGGTGAGACCCAGTACTTC. The encoded protein is CASSLVRGEAGETQYF.

The chain joins TRBV28 to TRBJ2-7; D remains unclear. Germline loops: CDR1 MDHEN, CDR2 SYDVKM. The CDR3 extends over 12 amino acids. V shed 4 bases and J shed 2 bases, with 6 bases lying between them. This CDR3 reads CASSSPPYEQYF. In DNA, the CDR3 is TGTGCCAGCAGTTCTCCACCCTACGAGCAGTACTTC. Combining the CDR3 with reference TRBV28 and TRBJ2-7 gives the whole variable domain DVKVTQSSRYLVKRTGEKVFLECVQDMDHENMFWYRQDPGLGLRLIYFSYDVKMKEKGDIPEGYSVSREKKERFSLILESASTNQTSMYLCASSSPPYEQYFGPGTRLTVT.

J is TRBJ1-1 and V is TRBV28; D is perhaps TRBD1 (6 bases). The CDR3 runs 14 residues. V shed 8 bases and J shed 6 bases, with 19 bases lying between them. The germline V gene has CDR1 MDHEN and CDR2 SYDVKM. Written as DNA, the CDR3 is TGTGCCAGCGAGATCAGGGGCGAAAGCGCTGAAGCTTTCTTT. Translation: CASEIRGESAEAFF.

The rearrangement joins TRBV18 to TRBJ1-5, with D possibly being TRBD1 (5 bases). Trimming removed 4 bases at V and 0 bases at J, with 10 bases between. Germline-derived CDR1 and CDR2 are KGHSH and LQKENI. The length of the CDR3 is 15 residues. As DNA, the CDR3 is TGTGCCAGCTCACAAGGGACTAATAGCAATCAGCCCCAGCATTTT. Protein sequence: CASSQGTNSNQPQHF.

The rearrangement links TRBV5-6 to TRBJ2-1; a weak D match, TRBD2 (5 bases). V lost 5 bases, J lost 0 bases, and 12 bases lay in between. The CDR3 is 15 amino acids. Per germline, CDR1 SGHDT and CDR2 YYEEEE. The CDR3 coding sequence is TGTGCCAGCAGAACCGGACTGAGCTCCTACAATGAGCAGTTCTTC. It translates to CASRTGLSSYNEQFF.

This clone was seen once. The genes are TRBV5-6 and TRBJ1-1; 8 bases agree with TRBD1. In germline, CDR1 is SGHDT, CDR2 YYEEEE. The V and J ends lost 0 bases and 1 base, in that order; junction bases with no gene match: 2. The CDR3 length is 15 residues. The CDR3 loop reads CASSLVDRGNTEAFF. The CDR3 coding sequence is TGTGCCAGCAGCTTGGTCGACAGGGGGAACACTGAAGCTTTCTTT.

V and J are TRBV19 and TRBJ1-2, with TRBD1 matching over 11 bases. Germline V gene data show CDR1 as LNHDA and CDR2 as SQIVND (reference sequence). This CDR3 spans 16 amino acids. The V and J ends lost 5 bases and 4 bases, in that order; junction bases with no gene match: 9. CDR3 region: CASSPPGQGVGYGYTF. The CDR3 nucleotides are TGTGCCAGTAGTCCGCCGGGACAGGGGGTTGGCTATGGCTACACCTTC.